This T cell receptor beta chain was found in a study of T-cell reconstitution after alpha-beta-depleted transplantation in children. CDR3 length equals 16 residues. With 3 bases clipped from V and 6 bases from J, the junction kept 15 bases outside the gene matches. Germline CDR1 SGHRS, CDR2 YFSETQ. This clonotype appeared a few times. A TCRbeta library incorporating unique molecular identifiers was prepared. From the PCR reads, TCRdb called clonotypes with MiXCR, one entry per CDR3 protein. The top ten hold around 36% of the sample, which has 530,000 or so distinct CDR3 sequences, more than 20% seen once.

Specimen: PBMCs, collected before TCRalphabeta/CD19-depleted stem cell transplant. This TCR was sampled from a boy under two years old with Wiskott-Aldrich syndrome, due to receive a stem cell transplant. The chain joins TRBV5-1 to TRBJ2-7; TRBD1 aligns across 7 bases. Here the CDR3 reads CASSSSPGQSASEQYF. The CDR3 region has the DNA TGCGCCAGCAGCTCTTCTCCGGGACAGAGTGCGAGCGAGCAGTACTTC.